This TCR beta chain derives from a study of OX40 agonist ivuxolimab in advanced cancers. Data came from immunoSEQ multiplex PCR; TCRdb stores just in-frame clones and leaves some out. Of about 88,000 clones listed, around 87% are singletons. CDR1 is SGHVS, CDR2 FNYEAQ, per germline. This CDR3 has 13 amino acids. The germline V and J ends were trimmed by 1 base and 3 bases, with 6 bases remaining between them. This TCR was recovered from an adult with an advanced solid tumor such as melanoma, head and neck, liver or kidney cancer. Here the sequenced sample was CD4+ or CD8+ T cells sorted from blood, taken in a trial of the OX40 agonist ivuxolimab. This rearrangement joins TRBV7-6 to TRBJ2-5; tentative D call: TRBD2 (5 bases). The chain's CDR3 is CASSLGGKETQYF. The CDR3 nucleotides are TGTGCCAGCAGCTTAGGAGGGAAAGAGACCCAGTACTTC.